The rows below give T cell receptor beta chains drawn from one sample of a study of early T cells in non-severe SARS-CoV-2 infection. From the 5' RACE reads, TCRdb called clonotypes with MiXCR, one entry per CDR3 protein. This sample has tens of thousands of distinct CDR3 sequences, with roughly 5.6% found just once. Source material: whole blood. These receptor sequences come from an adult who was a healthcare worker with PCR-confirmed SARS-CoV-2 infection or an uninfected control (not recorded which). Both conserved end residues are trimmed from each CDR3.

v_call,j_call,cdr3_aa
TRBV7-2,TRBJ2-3,ASSLGWSTDTQY
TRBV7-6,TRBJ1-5,ASSQRPGQVLYSNQPQH
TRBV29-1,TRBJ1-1,SGNRGMNTEAF
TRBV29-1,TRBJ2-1,SAITGTGDYNEQF
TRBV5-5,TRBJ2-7,ASSLDSLREQY
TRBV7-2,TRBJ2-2,ASSSSGLPGVGELF
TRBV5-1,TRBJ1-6,ASSPPRGSPLH
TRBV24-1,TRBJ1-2,ATSDSTGRYYGYT
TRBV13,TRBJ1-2,ASSLHSAANYGYT
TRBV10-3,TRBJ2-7,AISEEDRAYEQY
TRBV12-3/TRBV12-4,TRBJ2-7,ASSLAGGPVPEQY
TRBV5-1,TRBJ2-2,ASKFGAYTGELF
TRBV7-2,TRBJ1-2,ASSPQEQGRYT
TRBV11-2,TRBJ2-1,ASSLGSDFYNEQF
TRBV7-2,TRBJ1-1,ASSHIYRADEAF
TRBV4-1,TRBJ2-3,ASSQEGQQY
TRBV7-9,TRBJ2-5,ASSFSGQGETQY
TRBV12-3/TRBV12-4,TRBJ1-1,ASSFARSNTEAF
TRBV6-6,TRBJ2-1,ASSTEGAAHFYNEQF
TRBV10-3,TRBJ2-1,AISRSAGGGSYNEQF
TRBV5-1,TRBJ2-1,ASSLSGAGNRDEQF
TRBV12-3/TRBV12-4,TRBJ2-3,ASSLRPRRGTDTQY
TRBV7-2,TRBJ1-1,ASSLLGSGLKPEAF
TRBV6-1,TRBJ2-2,ARGTPNTGELF
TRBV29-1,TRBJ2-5,SVFSQGETQY
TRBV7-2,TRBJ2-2,ASSLRSANTGELF
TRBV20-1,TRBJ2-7,SARDISGPSYEQY
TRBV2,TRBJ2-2,ASSDAGTTNTGELF
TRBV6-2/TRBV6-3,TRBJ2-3,ASSYSHSNTDTQY
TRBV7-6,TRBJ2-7,ASSLAPGDRDEQY
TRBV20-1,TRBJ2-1,SARAPNAVYNEQF
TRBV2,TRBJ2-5,ASSSRLAQY
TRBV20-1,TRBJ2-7,SARPPGLLPYEQY
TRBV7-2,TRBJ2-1,ASSLASYNEQF
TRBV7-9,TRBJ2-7,ASSFGRINEQY
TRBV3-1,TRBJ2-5,ASSPGVAGGLLQETQY
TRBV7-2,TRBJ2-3,ASSPLAGSTDTQY